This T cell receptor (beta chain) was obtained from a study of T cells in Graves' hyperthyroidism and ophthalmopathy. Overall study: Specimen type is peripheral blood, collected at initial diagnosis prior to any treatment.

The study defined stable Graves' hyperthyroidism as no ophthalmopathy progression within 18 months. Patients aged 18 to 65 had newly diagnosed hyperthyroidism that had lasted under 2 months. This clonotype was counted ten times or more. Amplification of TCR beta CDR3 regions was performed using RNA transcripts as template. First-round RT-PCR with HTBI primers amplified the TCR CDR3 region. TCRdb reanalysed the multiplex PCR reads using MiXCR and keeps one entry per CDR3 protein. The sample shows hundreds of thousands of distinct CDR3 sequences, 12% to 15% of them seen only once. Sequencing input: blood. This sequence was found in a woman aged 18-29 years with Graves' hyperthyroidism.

CDR3: CATLDPTGWAVQDTQYF. In DNA, the CDR3 is TGTGCCACCCTGGACCCAACGGGTTGGGCCGTACAAGATACGCAGTATTTT. V gene TRBV6-2 or TRBV6-3 combines with J gene TRBJ2-3; D ambiguous. CDR1 and CDR2 (germline): MNHEY, SVGEGT. V lost 10 bases and J lost 5, with 28 bases in between. This CDR3 region has 17 residues.